This TCR beta chain was obtained from a study of cytomegalovirus exposure and HLA in healthy donors. General study points: Published work reported that the classifier diagnosed cytomegalovirus status with high specificity and sensitivity. The study put 150 to 200 TCR beta chains on its list as cytomegalovirus-associated. Accurate predictions that matched the HLA-A and HLA-B alleles of most subjects were reportedly made from TCR beta sequences.

This clone was recorded once. What it binds is not known. One junction end disagrees with the germline gene, perhaps due to a read error. Germline-derived CDR1 and CDR2 are SGHTA and FQGTGA. The CDR3 runs 13 residues. Use of 60 Vbeta and 13 Jbeta primers characterized the PCR. Authors' processing steps: It was a later analysis that counted 79 million or so unique TCR beta chains, of which approximately 9.9 million were shared. The data were produced by immunoSEQ multiplex PCR, yet TCRdb's version contains in-frame clones alone and is incomplete. V and J calls plus clone size are reproduced from that table; the DNA served to infer D and trimming. The sample lists about 100,000 clones, roughly 84% seen once, with more than 1% in the top ten.

This clonotype was sampled from a woman aged 18-35 years in good health and CMV-seronegative. The specimen sequenced was PBMCs. The chain has TRBV7-3 and TRBJ2-1; possible D gene TRBD1, 5 bases. Here the CDR3 reads CASTLGAGYEQFF. Here the CDR3 DNA reads TGTGCCAGCACCTTAGGGGCTGGATATGAGCAGTTCTTC.